Listed below are T cell receptor beta chains from one sample, sequenced in a study of shared clonotypes between healthy human individuals. Clones were read by immunoSEQ multiplex PCR, and TCRdb kept only the in-frame ones, dropping some. The data contain about 600,000 clones, around 76% of them seen just once; the ten biggest clones take up more than 10%. Material for sequencing was PBMCs. These receptors were obtained from a woman in her thirties or forties in good health. Some clones in this sample may be carry-over from other donors' samples. Both conserved end residues are trimmed from each CDR3. The D gene is left open where the match is weak.

D: TRBD1
V: TRBV28
length: 11
CDR3: ATSGTAYNEQF

D: TRBD2
V: TRBV7-2
length: 14
CDR3: ASSWGLAVGVETQY

D: -
V: TRBV2
length: 14
CDR3: ASSRDASSGANVLT

D: TRBD2
V: TRBV5-1
length: 14
CDR3: ASSLVAGVQTGELF

D: TRBD2
V: TRBV6-5
length: 12
CDR3: ASGGLAGKETQY

D: -
V: TRBV25-1
length: 11
CDR3: ASSETDIYGYT

D: -
V: TRBV30
length: 11
CDR3: AWSSGEFQPQH

D: -
V: TRBV7-3
length: 12
CDR3: ASSLTALGETQY

D: TRBD1
V: TRBV19
length: 14
CDR3: ASSIGARGRINEQF

D: TRBD2
V: TRBV19
length: 13
CDR3: ASSSSSGRAWTQY

D: -
V: TRBV7-8
length: 14
CDR3: ASSLEARVVDQPQH

D: -
V: TRBV7-2
length: 12
CDR3: ASSFRDPTDTQY

D: -
V: TRBV13
length: 13
CDR3: ASSPGAGSSYEQY

D: -
V: TRBV6-5
length: 11
CDR3: ASSYSGLFGAF

D: -
V: TRBV7-2
length: 15
CDR3: ASSLIGPTSSGNTIY

D: -
V: TRBV11-2
length: 13
CDR3: ASSHPGRGTDTQY

D: TRBD1
V: TRBV28
length: 12
CDR3: ASSSRQGGEKLF

D: TRBD1
V: TRBV5-6
length: 12
CDR3: ASSLRGRYTEAF

D: -
V: TRBV10-3
length: 12
CDR3: AITQGIETDTQY

D: -
V: TRBV30
length: 13
CDR3: AWSDQGSHNSPLH

D: TRBD1
V: TRBV7-2
length: 12
CDR3: ASSRQGGVYEAF

D: TRBD1
V: TRBV6-4
length: 15
CDR3: ASSDGQDGPGANVLT

D: TRBD1
V: TRBV9
length: 14
CDR3: ASSVVGQGPKDEQF

D: TRBD1
V: TRBV5-1
length: 13
CDR3: ASSLVQGNNSPLH

D: -
V: TRBV11-1
length: 14
CDR3: ASSPRDPEPGYGYT

D: -
V: TRBV18
length: 16
CDR3: ASSPSFDSGPLYNEQF

D: -
V: TRBV11-3
length: 11
CDR3: ASSFDLTGELF

D: TRBD2
V: TRBV2
length: 12
CDR3: ASSVNSGMGELF

D: -
V: TRBV6-5
length: 11
CDR3: ASSRGRYNEQF

D: TRBD1
V: TRBV5-1
length: 13
CDR3: ASTALWDSQEKLF

D: TRBD1
V: TRBV19
length: 11
CDR3: ASSNRGGTEAF

D: -
V: TRBV28
length: 10
CDR3: ASSLLNTEAF

D: TRBD1
V: TRBV4-1
length: 13
CDR3: ASTSRGQVGTEAF

D: TRBD2
V: TRBV27
length: 16
CDR3: ASSLSPTGLAGQGTQY

D: -
V: TRBV7-2
length: 11
CDR3: ASSSSRAETQY

D: TRBD1
V: TRBV10-3
length: 12
CDR3: AISDQDRAQPQH

D: TRBD2
V: TRBV5-6
length: 14
CDR3: ASSLRNLAGTDTQY

D: -
V: TRBV28
length: 11
CDR3: ASSFPGRGELF

D: -
V: TRBV7-9
length: 14
CDR3: ASSAGLLAAVNEQF

D: -
V: TRBV7-2
length: 16
CDR3: ASSLAGGSNIAKNIQY

D: -
V: TRBV19
length: 13
CDR3: ASSTLTSGANVLT

D: TRBD2
V: TRBV4-3
length: 13
CDR3: ASSQLAGPPYEQY

D: TRBD2
V: TRBV6-6
length: 13
CDR3: ASGTSGRGTGELF

D: TRBD2
V: TRBV7-8
length: 15
CDR3: ASSPSAGRTSTDTQY

D: TRBD2
V: TRBV18
length: 14
CDR3: ASSPRGAGGTDTQY